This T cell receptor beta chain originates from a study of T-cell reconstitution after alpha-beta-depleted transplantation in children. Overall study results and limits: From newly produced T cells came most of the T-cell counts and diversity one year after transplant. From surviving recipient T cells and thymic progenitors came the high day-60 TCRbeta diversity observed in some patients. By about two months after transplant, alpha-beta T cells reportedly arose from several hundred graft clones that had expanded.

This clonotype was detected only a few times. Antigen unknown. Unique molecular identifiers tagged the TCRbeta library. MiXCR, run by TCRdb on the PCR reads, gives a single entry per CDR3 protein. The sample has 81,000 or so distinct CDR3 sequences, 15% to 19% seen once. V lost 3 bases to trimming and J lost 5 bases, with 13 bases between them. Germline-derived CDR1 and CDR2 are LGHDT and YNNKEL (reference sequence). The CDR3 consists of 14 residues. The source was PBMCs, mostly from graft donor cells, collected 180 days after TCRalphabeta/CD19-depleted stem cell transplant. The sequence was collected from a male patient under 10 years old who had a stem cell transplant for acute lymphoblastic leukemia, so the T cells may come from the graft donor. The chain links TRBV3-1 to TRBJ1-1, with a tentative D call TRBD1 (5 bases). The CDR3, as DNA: TGTGCCAGCAGCCAGGGGCCCATAAGGACTGAAGCTTTCTTT. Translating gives CASSQGPIRTEAFF.